This is a list of T cell receptor beta chains from one sample in a study of Ad26.COV2.S vaccination and SARS-CoV-2 variants. TCRdb's table, derived via immunoSEQ multiplex PCR, lists solely in-frame clones and lacks some. The data show about 680,000 clones, around 90% seen once. Sequences were derived from peripheral blood, sampled in a trial of Ad26.COV2.S vaccine versus placebo. The origin of the receptors is a person aged 18-60 years who received the Ad26.COV2.S COVID-19 vaccine or a placebo. Both conserved end residues are part of each CDR3. The order of the fields is clone size, J gene, V gene, D gene, CDR3 protein, CDR3 DNA. The D gene is left open where the match is weak. Size values are once, few and many counts, or a class for expanded clones, and some rows have none.

clone_size: once; j_call: TRBJ1-6; v_call: TRBV4-2; d_call: TRBD1; cdr3_aa: CASSQEGDRNSPLHF; cdr3_nt: TGTGCCAGCAGCCAAGAGGGGGACAGAAATTCACCCCTCCACTTT
clone_size: NA; j_call: TRBJ2-6; v_call: TRBV30; d_call: NA; cdr3_aa: CAWSASVGRLSGANVLTF; cdr3_nt: TGTGCCTGGAGTGCCTCGGTGGGGCGTCTCTCTGGGGCCAACGTCCTGACTTTC
clone_size: NA; j_call: TRBJ2-1; v_call: TRBV6-6; d_call: NA; cdr3_aa: CASIASGTYNEQFF; cdr3_nt: TGTGCCAGCATCGCAAGCGGAACCTACAATGAGCAGTTCTTC
clone_size: NA; j_call: TRBJ1-3; v_call: TRBV5-6; d_call: NA; cdr3_aa: CASSLVGVRAGNTIYF; cdr3_nt: TGTGCCAGCAGCTTGGTAGGGGTAAGAGCTGGAAACACCATATATTTT
clone_size: NA; j_call: TRBJ2-2; v_call: TRBV10-3; d_call: TRBD2; cdr3_aa: CAISGVSGKLTGELFF; cdr3_nt: TGTGCCATCAGTGGGGTTAGCGGGAAACTCACCGGGGAGCTGTTTTTT
clone_size: NA; j_call: TRBJ1-2; v_call: TRBV20-1; d_call: NA; cdr3_aa: CSARVGYGYTF; cdr3_nt: TGCAGTGCTAGAGTAGGCTATGGCTACACCTTC
clone_size: NA; j_call: TRBJ2-2; v_call: TRBV18; d_call: NA; cdr3_aa: CASSPVLSSLNTGELFF; cdr3_nt: TGTGCCAGCTCACCGGTTCTGTCTAGCCTTAACACCGGGGAGCTGTTTTTT
clone_size: NA; j_call: TRBJ2-5; v_call: TRBV11-3; d_call: TRBD1; cdr3_aa: CASSFRDRAGQETQYF; cdr3_nt: TGTGCCAGCAGCTTTAGGGACAGGGCCGGACAAGAGACCCAGTACTTC
clone_size: NA; j_call: TRBJ1-1; v_call: TRBV6-5; d_call: NA; cdr3_aa: CASSYSFGGRNTEAFF; cdr3_nt: TGTGCCAGCAGTTACTCGTTTGGGGGCAGGAACACTGAAGCTTTCTTT
clone_size: NA; j_call: TRBJ2-1; v_call: TRBV19; d_call: TRBD2; cdr3_aa: CASSIVPSGSSYNEQFF; cdr3_nt: TGTGCCAGTAGTATAGTGCCCAGCGGGAGCTCCTACAATGAGCAGTTCTTC
clone_size: NA; j_call: TRBJ1-5; v_call: TRBV5-5; d_call: NA; cdr3_aa: CASSLGHFNQPQHF; cdr3_nt: TGTGCCAGCAGCTTGGGGCATTTCAATCAGCCCCAGCATTTT